This T cell receptor (beta chain) was captured by sequencing in a study of cytomegalovirus exposure and HLA in healthy donors. A remark on this clone: Its antigen is not known.

Primers for the PCR totalled 60 Vbeta and 13 Jbeta. The protocol was immunoSEQ multiplex PCR, while the TCRdb copy is restricted to in-frame clones and leaves out a portion. In the table there are over 200,000 clones, over 60% of which are singletons. Study-level points and caveats: Association of a missense DCLRE1C variant with TCR beta V- and J-gene trimming was reported in a later analysis. The classifier reportedly diagnosed cytomegalovirus status with high specificity and sensitivity. Apart from CMV serostatus, no immune exposure information was available. As was reported, the HLA-A and HLA-B alleles of most subjects were accurately predicted from TCR beta sequences.

Germline V gene data show CDR1 as SGHTA and CDR2 as FQGTGA. The CDR3 is 18 residues long. V lost 3 bases to trimming and J lost 0 bases; unmatched junction nucleotides: 5. Sequencing used PBMCs. The V and J genes are TRBV7-3 and TRBJ2-3, with 14 bases identical to TRBD2. The clonotype was recovered from a male donor in good health and CMV-seronegative. The CDR3 DNA follows: TGTGCCAGCAGCTTCTCCGGGACTAGCGGGAGTAGCACAGATACGCAGTATTTT. Protein product: CASSFSGTSGSSTDTQYF.